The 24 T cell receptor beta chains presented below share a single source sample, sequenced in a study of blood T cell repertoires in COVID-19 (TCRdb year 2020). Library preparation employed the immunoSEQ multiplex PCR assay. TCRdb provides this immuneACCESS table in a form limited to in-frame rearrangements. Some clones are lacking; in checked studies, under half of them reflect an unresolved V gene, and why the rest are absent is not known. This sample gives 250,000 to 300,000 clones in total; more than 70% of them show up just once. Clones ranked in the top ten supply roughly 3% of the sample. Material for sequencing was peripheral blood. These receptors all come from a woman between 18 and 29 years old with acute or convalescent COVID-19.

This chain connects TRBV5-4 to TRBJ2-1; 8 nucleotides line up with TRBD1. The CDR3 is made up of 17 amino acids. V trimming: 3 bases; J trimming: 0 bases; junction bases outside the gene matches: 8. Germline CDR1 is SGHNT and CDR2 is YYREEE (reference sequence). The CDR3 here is CASSSQGAGNSYNEQFF. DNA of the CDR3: TGTGCCAGCAGCTCCCAGGGGGCGGGAAACTCCTACAATGAGCAGTTCTTC.

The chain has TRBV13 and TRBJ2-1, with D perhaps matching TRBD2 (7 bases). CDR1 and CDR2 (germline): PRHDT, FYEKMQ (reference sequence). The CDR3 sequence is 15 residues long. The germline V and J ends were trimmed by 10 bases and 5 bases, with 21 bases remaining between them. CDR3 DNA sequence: TGTGCCACCCACGAGAGGGGGAGGGATCACAATGAGCAGTTCTTC. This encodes CATHERGRDHNEQFF.

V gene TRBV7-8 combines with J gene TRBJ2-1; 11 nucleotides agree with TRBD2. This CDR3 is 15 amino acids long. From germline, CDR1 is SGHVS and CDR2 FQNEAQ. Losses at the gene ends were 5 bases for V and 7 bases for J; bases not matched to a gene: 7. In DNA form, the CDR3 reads TGTGCCAGCAGCGTTACTAGCGGGAGAAGTAATGAGCAGTTCTTC. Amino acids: CASSVTSGRSNEQFF.

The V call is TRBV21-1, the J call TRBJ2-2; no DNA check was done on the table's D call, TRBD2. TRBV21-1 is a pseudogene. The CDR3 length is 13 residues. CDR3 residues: CASRGPSTGELFF. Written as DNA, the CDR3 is TGTGCCAGTCGCGGGCCGTCCACCGGGGAGCTGTTTTTT.

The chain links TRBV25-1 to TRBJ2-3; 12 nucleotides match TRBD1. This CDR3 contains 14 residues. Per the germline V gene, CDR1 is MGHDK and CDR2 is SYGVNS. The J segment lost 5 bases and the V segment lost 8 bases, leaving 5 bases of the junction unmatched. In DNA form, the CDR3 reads TGTGCCAGCTCCAGGGACAGGGGGCAAGATACGCAGTATTTT. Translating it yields CASSRDRGQDTQYF.

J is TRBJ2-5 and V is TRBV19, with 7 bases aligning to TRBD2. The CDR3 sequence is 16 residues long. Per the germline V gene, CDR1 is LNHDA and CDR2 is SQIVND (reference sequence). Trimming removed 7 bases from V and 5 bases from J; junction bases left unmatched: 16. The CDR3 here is CASNERLAVGLETQYF. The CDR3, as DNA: TGTGCCAGTAATGAGAGACTAGCCGTAGGGTTGGAGACCCAGTACTTC.

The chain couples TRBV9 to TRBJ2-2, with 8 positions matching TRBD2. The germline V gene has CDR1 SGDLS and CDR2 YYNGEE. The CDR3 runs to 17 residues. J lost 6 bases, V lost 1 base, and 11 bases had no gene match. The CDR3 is CASSVSAGGLVAGELFF. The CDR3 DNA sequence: TGTGCCAGCAGCGTATCCGCGGGAGGACTTGTAGCCGGGGAGCTGTTTTTT.

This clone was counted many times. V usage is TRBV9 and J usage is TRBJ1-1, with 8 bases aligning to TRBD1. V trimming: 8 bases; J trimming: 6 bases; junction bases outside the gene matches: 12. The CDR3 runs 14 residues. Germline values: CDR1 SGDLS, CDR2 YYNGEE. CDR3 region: CARTLADRVPEAFF. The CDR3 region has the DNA TGTGCCAGAACGTTGGCGGACAGGGTCCCTGAAGCTTTCTTT.

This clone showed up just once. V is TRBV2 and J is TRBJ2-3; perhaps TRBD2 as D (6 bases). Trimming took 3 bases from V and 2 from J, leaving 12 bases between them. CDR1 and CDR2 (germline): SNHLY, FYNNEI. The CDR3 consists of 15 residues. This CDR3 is CASSDPGGDTDTQYF. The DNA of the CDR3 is TGTGCCAGCAGTGATCCCGGAGGGGACACAGATACGCAGTATTTT.

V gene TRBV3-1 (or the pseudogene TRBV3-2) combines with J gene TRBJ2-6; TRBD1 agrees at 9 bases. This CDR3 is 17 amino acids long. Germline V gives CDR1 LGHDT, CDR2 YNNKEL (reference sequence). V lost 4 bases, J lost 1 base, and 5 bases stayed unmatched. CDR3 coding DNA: TGTGCCAGCAGCCGGCGGACAGGGGTTTCTGGGGCCAACGTCCTGACTTTC. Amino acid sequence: CASSRRTGVSGANVLTF.

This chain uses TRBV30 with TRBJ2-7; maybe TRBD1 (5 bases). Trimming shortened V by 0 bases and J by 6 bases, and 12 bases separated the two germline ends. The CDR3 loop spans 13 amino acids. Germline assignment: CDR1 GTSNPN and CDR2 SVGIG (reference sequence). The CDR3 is CAWSVLVQGEQYF. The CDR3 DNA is TGTGCCTGGAGTGTACTGGTGCAGGGCGAGCAGTACTTC.

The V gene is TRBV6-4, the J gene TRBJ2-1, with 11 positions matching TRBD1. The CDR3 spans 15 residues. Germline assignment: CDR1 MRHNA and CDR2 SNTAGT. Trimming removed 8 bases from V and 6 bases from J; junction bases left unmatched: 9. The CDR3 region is CASGRAGQGVNEQFF. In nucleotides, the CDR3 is TGTGCCAGCGGAAGAGCGGGACAGGGGGTCAATGAGCAGTTCTTC.

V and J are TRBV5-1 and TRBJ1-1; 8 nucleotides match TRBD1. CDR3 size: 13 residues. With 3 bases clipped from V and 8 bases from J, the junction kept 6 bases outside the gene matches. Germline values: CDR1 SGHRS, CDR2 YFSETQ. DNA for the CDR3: TGCGCCAGCAGCTCCCAGGGGGCCAGCGAAGCTTTCTTT. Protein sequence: CASSSQGASEAFF.

CDR3 coding DNA: TGTGCCAGCAGCGACGGGACAGGCGGTGAAAAACTGTTTTTT. Amino acid sequence: CASSDGTGGEKLFF. V and J are TRBV5-6 and TRBJ1-4; 8 bases fit TRBD1. Germline lookup yields CDR1 SGHDT and CDR2 YYEEEE. V was clipped by 4 bases and J by 7 bases; unmatched bases: 6. This CDR3 region has 14 residues.

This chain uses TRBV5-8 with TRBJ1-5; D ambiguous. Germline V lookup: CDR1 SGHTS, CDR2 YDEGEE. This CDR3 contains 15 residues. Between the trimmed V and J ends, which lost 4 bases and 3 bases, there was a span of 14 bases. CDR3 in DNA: TGTGCCAGCAGCCCTACTGGGCAGTTCAATCAGCCCCAGCATTTT. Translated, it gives CASSPTGQFNQPQHF. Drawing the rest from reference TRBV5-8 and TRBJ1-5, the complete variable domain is EAGVTQSPTHLIKTRGQQATLRCSPISGHTSVYWYQQALGLGLQFLLWYDEGEERNRGNFPPRFSGRQFPNYSSELNVNALELEDSALYLCASSPTGQFNQPQHFGDGTRLSIL.

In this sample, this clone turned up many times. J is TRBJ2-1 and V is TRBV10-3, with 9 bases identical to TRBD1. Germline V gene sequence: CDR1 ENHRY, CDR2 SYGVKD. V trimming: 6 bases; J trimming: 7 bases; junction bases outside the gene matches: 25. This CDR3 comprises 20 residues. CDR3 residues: CAISFPRDRDTRGFHNEQFF. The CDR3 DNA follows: TGTGCCATCAGCTTCCCCCGGGACAGGGATACTAGGGGGTTTCATAATGAGCAGTTCTTC.

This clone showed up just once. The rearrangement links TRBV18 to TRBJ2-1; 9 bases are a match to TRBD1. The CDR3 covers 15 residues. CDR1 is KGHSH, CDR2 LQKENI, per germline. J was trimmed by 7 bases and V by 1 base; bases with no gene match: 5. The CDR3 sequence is CASSPRTTGGNEQFF. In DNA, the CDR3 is TGTGCCAGCTCACCACGGACGACAGGGGGAAATGAGCAGTTCTTC.

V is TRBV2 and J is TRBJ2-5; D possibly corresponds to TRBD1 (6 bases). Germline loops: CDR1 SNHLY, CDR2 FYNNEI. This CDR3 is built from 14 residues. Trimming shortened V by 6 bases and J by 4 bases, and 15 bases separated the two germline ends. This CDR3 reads CASSPGHLAETQYF. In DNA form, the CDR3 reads TGTGCCAGCAGCCCGGGACACCTGGCAGAGACCCAGTACTTC.

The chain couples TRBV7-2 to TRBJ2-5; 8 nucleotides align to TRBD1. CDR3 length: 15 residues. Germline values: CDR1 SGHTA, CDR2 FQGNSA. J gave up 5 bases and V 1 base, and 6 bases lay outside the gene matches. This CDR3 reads CASSLVDRGPETQYF. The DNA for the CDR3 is TGTGCCAGCAGCTTAGTTGACAGGGGTCCGGAGACCCAGTACTTC.

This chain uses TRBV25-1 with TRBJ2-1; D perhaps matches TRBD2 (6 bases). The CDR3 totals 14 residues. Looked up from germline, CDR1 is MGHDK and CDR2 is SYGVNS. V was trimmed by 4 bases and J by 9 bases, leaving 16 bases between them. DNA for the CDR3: TGTGCCAGCAGTGGAGGAGGGATGGCGGGTGAGCAGTTCTTC. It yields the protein CASSGGGMAGEQFF. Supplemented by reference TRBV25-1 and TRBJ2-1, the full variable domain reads EADIYQTPRYLVIGTGKKITLECSQTMGHDKMYWYQQDPGMELHLIHYSYGVNSTEKGDLSSESTVSRIRTEHFPLTLESARPSHTSQYLCASSGGGMAGEQFFGPGTRLTVL.

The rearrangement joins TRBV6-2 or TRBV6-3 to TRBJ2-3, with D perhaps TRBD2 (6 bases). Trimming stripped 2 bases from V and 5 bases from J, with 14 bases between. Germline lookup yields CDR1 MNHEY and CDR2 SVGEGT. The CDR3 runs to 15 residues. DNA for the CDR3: TGTGCCAGCAGTTACCGAGGGAGAGCGGGAGATACGCAGTATTTT. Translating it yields CASSYRGRAGDTQYF.

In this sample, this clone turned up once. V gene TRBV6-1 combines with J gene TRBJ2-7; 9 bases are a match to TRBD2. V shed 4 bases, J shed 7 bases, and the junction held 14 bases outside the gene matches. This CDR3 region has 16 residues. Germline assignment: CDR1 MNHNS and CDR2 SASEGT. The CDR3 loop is CASSAHLAGEGREQYF. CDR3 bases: TGTGCCAGCAGTGCGCACTTAGCGGGAGAGGGGAGGGAGCAGTACTTC.

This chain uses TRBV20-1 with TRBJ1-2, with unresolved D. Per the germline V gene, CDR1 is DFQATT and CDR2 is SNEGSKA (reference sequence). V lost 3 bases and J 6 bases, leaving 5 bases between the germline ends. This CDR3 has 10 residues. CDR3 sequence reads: CSASENGYTF. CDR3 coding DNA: TGCAGTGCTAGCGAGAATGGCTACACCTTC.

CDR3 residues: CASTALSIAGGGYTF. The CDR3 DNA follows: TGTGCCAGCACCGCTCTCTCGATTGCAGGGGGAGGCTACACCTTC. The chain couples TRBV7-9 to TRBJ1-2; TRBD1 aligns across 7 bases. After removal of 7 bases from V and 8 bases from J, the junction contained 16 bases not matched to a gene. The CDR3 runs 15 residues. Germline CDR1 reads SEHNR; CDR2 reads FQNEAQ (reference sequence). Together with reference TRBV7-9 and TRBJ1-2, the CDR3 gives the full variable domain: DTGVSQNPRHKITKRGQNVTFRCDPISEHNRLYWYRQTLGQGPEFLTYFQNEAQLEKSRLLSDRFSAERPKGSFSTLEIQRTEQGDSAMYLCASTALSIAGGGYTFGSGTRLTVV.